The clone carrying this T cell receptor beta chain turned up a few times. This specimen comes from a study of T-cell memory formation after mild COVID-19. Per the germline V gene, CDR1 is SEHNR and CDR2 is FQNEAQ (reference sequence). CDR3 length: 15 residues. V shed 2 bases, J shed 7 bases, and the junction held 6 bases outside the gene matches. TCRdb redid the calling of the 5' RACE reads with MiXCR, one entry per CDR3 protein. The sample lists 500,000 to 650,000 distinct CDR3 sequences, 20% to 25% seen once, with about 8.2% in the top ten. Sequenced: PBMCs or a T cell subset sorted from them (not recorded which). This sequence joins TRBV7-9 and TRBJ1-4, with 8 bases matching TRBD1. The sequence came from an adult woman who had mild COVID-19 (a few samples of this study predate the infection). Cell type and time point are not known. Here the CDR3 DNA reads TGTGCCAGCAGCTTACAGGGGGCGCAGGGTGAAAAACTGTTTTTT. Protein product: CASSLQGAQGEKLFF. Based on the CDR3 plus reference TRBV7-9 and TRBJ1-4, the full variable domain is DTGVSQNPRHKITKRGQNVTFRCDPISEHNRLYWYRQTLGQGPEFLTYFQNEAQLEKSRLLSDRFSAERPKGSFSTLEIQRTEQGDSAMYLCASSLQGAQGEKLFFGSGTQLSVL.